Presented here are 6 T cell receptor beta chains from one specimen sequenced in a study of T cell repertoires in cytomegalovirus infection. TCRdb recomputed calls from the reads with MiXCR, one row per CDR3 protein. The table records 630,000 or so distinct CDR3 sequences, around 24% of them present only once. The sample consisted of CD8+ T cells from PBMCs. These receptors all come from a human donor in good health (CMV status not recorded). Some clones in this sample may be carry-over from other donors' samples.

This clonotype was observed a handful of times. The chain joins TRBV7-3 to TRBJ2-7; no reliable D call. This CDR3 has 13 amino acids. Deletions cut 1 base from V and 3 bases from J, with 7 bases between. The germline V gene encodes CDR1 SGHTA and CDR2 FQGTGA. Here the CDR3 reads CASSLNNGYEQYV. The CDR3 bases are TGTGCCAGCAGCTTAAATAACGGCTACGAGCAGTACGTC.

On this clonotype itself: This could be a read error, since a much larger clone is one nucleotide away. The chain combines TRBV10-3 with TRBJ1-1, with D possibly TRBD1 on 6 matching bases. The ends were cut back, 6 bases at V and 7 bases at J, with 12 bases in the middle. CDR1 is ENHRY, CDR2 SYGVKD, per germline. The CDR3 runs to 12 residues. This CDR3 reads CAISPGDNEAFF. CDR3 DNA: TGTGCCATCAGCCCAGGGGACAATGAAGCTTTCTTT.

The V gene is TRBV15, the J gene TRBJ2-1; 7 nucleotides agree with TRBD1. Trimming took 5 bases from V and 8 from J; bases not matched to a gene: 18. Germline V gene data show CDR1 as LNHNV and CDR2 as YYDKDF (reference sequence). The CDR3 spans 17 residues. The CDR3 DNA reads TGTGCCACCAGCGCCGAACGGACAGGCCACGTGGAGGATGAGCAGTTCTTC. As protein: CATSAERTGHVEDEQFF.

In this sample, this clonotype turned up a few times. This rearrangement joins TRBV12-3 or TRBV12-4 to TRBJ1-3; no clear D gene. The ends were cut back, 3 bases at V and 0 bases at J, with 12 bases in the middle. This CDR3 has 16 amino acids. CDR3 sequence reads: CASSLPGLYSGNTIYF. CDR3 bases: TGTGCCAGCAGTTTGCCAGGTCTTTACTCTGGAAACACCATATATTTT.

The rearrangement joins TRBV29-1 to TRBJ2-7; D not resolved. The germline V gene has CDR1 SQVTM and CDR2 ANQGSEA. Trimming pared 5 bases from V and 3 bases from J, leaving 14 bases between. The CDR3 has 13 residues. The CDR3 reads CSVLPDDYYEQYF. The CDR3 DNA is TGCAGCGTTCTTCCTGACGATTACTACGAGCAGTACTTC.

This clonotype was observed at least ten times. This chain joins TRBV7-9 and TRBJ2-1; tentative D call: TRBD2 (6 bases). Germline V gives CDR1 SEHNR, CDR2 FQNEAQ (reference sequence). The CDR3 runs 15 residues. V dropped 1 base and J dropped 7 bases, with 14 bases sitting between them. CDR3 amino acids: CASSLEASERNEQFF. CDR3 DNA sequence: TGTGCCAGCAGCTTAGAGGCTAGCGAACGAAATGAGCAGTTCTTC.